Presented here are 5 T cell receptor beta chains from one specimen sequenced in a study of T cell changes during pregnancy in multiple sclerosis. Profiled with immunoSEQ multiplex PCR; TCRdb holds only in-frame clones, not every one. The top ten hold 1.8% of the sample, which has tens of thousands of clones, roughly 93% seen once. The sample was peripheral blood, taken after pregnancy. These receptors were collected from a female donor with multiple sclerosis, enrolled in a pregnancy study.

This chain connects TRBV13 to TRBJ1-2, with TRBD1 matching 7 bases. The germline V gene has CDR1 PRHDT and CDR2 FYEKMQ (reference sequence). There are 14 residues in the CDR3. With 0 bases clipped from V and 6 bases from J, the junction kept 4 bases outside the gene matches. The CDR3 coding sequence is TGTGCCAGCAGCTTAGGACCAGGGGGGAATGGCTACACCTTC. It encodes CASSLGPGGNGYTF.

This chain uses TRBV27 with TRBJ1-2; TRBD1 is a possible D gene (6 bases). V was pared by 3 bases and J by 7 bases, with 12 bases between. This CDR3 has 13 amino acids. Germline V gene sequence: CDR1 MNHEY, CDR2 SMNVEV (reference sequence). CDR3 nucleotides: TGTGCCAGCAGTTTCCGGGCAGGGGCTGGCTACACCTTC. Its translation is CASSFRAGAGYTF.

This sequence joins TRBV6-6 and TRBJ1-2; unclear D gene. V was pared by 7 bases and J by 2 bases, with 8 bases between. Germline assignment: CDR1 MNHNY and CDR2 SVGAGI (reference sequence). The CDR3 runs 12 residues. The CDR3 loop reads CASITGNYGYTF. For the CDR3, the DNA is TGTGCCAGCATCACGGGGAACTATGGCTACACCTTC.

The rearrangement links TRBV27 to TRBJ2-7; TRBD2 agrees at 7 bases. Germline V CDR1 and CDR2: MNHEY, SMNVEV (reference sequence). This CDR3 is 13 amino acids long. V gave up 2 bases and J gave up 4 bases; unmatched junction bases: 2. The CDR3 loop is CASSLAGEYEQYF. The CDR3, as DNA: TGTGCCAGCAGTTTAGCGGGGGAATACGAGCAGTACTTC.

CDR3 DNA: TGCGCCAGCAGCCAAGACAGGGGTTATGCCGGGGAGCTGTTTTTT. It translates to CASSQDRGYAGELFF. This chain joins TRBV4-3 and TRBJ2-2; TRBD1 is a possible D gene (6 bases). Germline CDR1 reads LGHNA; CDR2 reads YSLEER. Trimming stripped 0 bases from V and 6 bases from J, with 11 bases between. There are 15 residues in the CDR3.